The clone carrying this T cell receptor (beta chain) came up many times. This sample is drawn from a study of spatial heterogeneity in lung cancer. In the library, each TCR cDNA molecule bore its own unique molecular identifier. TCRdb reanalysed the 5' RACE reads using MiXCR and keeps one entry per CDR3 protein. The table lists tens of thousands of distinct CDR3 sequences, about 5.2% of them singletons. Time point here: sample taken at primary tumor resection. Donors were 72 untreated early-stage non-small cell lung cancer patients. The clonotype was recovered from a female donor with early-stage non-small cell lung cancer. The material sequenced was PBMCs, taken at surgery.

CDR3 DNA sequence: TGTGCCAGCTCACAGGCGCCAGGGTCCTACAATGAGCAGTTCTTC. It encodes CASSQAPGSYNEQFF. V is TRBV18 and J is TRBJ2-1, with D tentatively TRBD1 (5 bases). The V end was cut by 4 bases, the J end by 1 base, with 11 bases between. Germline V gene lookup returns CDR1 KGHSH and CDR2 LQKENI. This CDR3 comprises 15 residues. Complete variable domain (other parts from reference TRBV18 and TRBJ2-1): NAGVMQNPRHLVRRRGQEARLRCSPMKGHSHVYWYRQLPEEGLKFMVYLQKENIIDESGMPKERFSAEFPKEGPSILRIQQVVRGDSAAYFCASSQAPGSYNEQFFGPGTRLTVL.